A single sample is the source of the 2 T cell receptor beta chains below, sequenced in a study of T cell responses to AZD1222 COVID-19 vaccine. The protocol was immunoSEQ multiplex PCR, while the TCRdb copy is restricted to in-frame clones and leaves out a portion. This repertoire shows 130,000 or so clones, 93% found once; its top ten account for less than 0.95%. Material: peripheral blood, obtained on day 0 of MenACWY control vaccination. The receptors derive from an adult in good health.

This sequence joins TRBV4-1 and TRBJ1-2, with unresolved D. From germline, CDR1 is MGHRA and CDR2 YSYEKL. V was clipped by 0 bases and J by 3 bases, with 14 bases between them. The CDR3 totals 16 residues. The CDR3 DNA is TGCGCCAGCAGCCAAGATCAAGGAACGCGGGACTATGGCTACACCTTC. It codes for CASSQDQGTRDYGYTF.

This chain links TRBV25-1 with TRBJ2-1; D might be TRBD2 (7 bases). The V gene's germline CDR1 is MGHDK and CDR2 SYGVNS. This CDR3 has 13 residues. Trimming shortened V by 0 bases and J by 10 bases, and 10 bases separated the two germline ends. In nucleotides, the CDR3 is TGTGCCAGCAGTGAATATGGGGGGGCCGAGCAGTTCTTC. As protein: CASSEYGGAEQFF.